This T cell receptor beta chain came from a study of shared T cell receptors in the human thymus. The CDR3 is made up of 13 amino acids. Germline-derived CDR1 and CDR2 are MNHEY and SVGAGI. Trimming removed 6 bases from V and 3 bases from J; junction bases left unmatched: 4. Some clones are missing from TCRdb's copy, which holds only in-frame ones; the method was immunoSEQ multiplex PCR. This table holds hundreds of thousands of clones, approximately 88% found once. This clone turned up a few times. This sample also appeared in a second study, on human thymus T cells. That paper notes: Each of the donors was a healthy Finnish infant who was undergoing open corrective cardiac surgery for congenital heart defects. Corrective cardiac operations yielded the resected thymus tissue. Thymic and blood repertoires showed apparently biased V and J gene usage. What related research reported was that thymic repertoires overlapped highly among unrelated individuals.

The sample was thymocytes. The TCR was taken from a boy in the first two years of life with a congenital heart defect. V and J are TRBV6-5 and TRBJ1-2, with TRBD1 matching 7 bases. The CDR3 nucleotides read TGTGCCAGCAGGGCCAGGGGGGACTATGGCTACACCTTC. Residues: CASRARGDYGYTF.